Listed below are T cell receptor beta chains from one sample, sequenced in a study of Ad26.COV2.S vaccination and SARS-CoV-2 variants. Sequencing used immunoSEQ multiplex PCR; TCRdb keeps in-frame clones, though not all of them. The sample lists around 450,000 clones, approximately 90% occurring once. This material consisted of peripheral blood, taken in a trial of Ad26.COV2.S vaccine versus placebo. The receptors originated from a person between 18 and 59 years old who received the Ad26.COV2.S COVID-19 vaccine or a placebo. Each CDR3 is given with its conserved first and last residue. Each record gives: D gene, V gene, J gene, CDR3 protein, CDR3 DNA. A D gene is named only where the DNA matches it firmly.

d_gene: NA; v_gene: TRBV29-1; j_gene: TRBJ2-2; CDR3aa: CSAIGRMPPGELFF; CDR3nt: TGCAGCGCTATTGGCCGCATGCCCCCCGGGGAGCTGTTTTTT
d_gene: NA; v_gene: TRBV6-5; j_gene: TRBJ1-6; CDR3aa: CASTRGQANSPLHF; CDR3nt: TGTGCCAGCACTAGAGGCCAGGCGAATTCACCCCTCCACTTT
d_gene: TRBD1; v_gene: TRBV30; j_gene: TRBJ1-2; CDR3aa: CARYSGQGVHGYTF; CDR3nt: TGTGCCCGCTACTCGGGACAGGGGGTTCATGGCTACACCTTC
d_gene: NA; v_gene: TRBV5-1; j_gene: TRBJ2-2; CDR3aa: CASSSPGPNTGELFF; CDR3nt: TGCGCCAGCAGCTCCCCGGGACCAAACACCGGGGAGCTGTTTTTT
d_gene: TRBD1; v_gene: TRBV10-3; j_gene: TRBJ1-6; CDR3aa: CAIGQGIESPLHF; CDR3nt: TGTGCCATCGGACAGGGGATCGAATCACCCCTCCACTTT
d_gene: NA; v_gene: TRBV4-3; j_gene: TRBJ2-1; CDR3aa: CASSQDRQRGLYNEQFF; CDR3nt: TGCGCCAGCAGCCAAGATAGGCAGCGAGGGCTATACAATGAGCAGTTCTTC
d_gene: TRBD1; v_gene: TRBV11-2; j_gene: TRBJ2-7; CDR3aa: CASSQGQGIWYEQYF; CDR3nt: TGTGCCAGCAGCCAGGGACAGGGAATTTGGTACGAGCAGTACTTC
d_gene: TRBD1; v_gene: TRBV14; j_gene: TRBJ2-7; CDR3aa: CASSSRQGKGYEQYF; CDR3nt: TGTGCCAGCAGCTCGCGACAGGGTAAGGGCTACGAGCAGTACTTC
d_gene: NA; v_gene: TRBV10-3; j_gene: TRBJ1-1; CDR3aa: CAISDTGQANTEAFF; CDR3nt: TGTGCCATCAGTGACACCGGACAAGCGAACACTGAAGCTTTCTTT
d_gene: NA; v_gene: TRBV2; j_gene: TRBJ2-1; CDR3aa: CASSESVLGDNEQFF; CDR3nt: TGTGCCAGCAGTGAAAGCGTCTTGGGGGACAATGAGCAGTTCTTC